The 2 T cell receptor beta chains listed next were all sequenced from one sample in a study of T-cell reconstitution after alpha-beta-depleted transplantation in children. A library of TCRbeta sequences, prepared with unique molecular identifiers, was generated. TCRdb reanalysed the PCR reads using MiXCR and keeps one entry per CDR3 protein. The sample holds about a million distinct CDR3 sequences, about 26% seen once. Sequenced material: PBMCs, mostly from graft donor cells, taken 360 days after TCRalphabeta/CD19-depleted stem cell transplant. These receptors originate from a boy younger than two who had a stem cell transplant for SCID, so the T cells may come from the graft donor.

The chain is built from TRBV5-1 and TRBJ2-1; 11 nucleotides agree with TRBD2. Germline V CDR1 and CDR2: SGHRS, YFSETQ. The CDR3 loop spans 18 amino acids. Unmatched junction bases numbered 14, after V lost 2 bases and J lost 7 bases. As DNA, the CDR3 is TGCGCCAGCAGCTTCTCGCCCACTAGCGGGGGCCGGAGGAATGAGCAGTTCTTC. It encodes CASSFSPTSGGRRNEQFF. The full variable domain, its missing parts supplied by reference TRBV5-1 and TRBJ2-1, is KAGVTQTPRYLIKTRGQQVTLSCSPISGHRSVSWYQQTPGQGLQFLFEYFSETQRNKGNFPGRFSGRQFSNSRSEMNVSTLELGDSALYLCASSFSPTSGGRRNEQFFGPGTRLTVL.

The chain has TRBV27 and TRBJ1-6; D may be TRBD1 (5 bases). The CDR3 is 16 amino acids. CDR1 MNHEY and CDR2 SMNVEV come from the germline V gene (reference sequence). Trimming removed 1 base at V and 6 bases at J, with 13 bases between. The CDR3 DNA follows: TGTGCCAGCAGTTTATTCCCGGGACTGAGTAATTCACCCCTCCACTTT. This gives the protein CASSLFPGLSNSPLHF.